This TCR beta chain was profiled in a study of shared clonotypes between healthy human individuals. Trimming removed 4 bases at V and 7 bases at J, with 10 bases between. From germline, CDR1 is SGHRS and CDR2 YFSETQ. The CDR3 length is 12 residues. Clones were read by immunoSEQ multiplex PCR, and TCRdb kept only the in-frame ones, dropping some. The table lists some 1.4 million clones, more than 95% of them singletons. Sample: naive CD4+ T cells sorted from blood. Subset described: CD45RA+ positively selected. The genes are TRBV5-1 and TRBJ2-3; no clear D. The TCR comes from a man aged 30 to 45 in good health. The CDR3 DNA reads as TGCGCCAGCAGCCTATCGGAGAATACGCAGTATTTT. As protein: CASSLSENTQYF.